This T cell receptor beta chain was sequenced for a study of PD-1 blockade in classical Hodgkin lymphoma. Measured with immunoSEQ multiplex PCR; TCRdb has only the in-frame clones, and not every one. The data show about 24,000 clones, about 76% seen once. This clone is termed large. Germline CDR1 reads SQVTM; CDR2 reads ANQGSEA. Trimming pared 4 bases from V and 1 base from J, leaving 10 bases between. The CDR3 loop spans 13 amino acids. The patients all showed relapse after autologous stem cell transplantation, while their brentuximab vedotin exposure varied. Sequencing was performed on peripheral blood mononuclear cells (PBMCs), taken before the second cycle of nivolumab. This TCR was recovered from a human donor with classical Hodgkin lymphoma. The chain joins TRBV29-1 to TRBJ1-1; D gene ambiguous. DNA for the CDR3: TGCAGCGTTGTCCACAGTACGAACACTGAAGCTTTCTTT. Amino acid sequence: CSVVHSTNTEAFF.